This T cell receptor (beta chain) was captured by sequencing in a study of blood T cell repertoires in COVID-19. Background on the study: Sites in the United States, Italy and Spain provided acute and convalescent COVID-19 samples. The analysed material was cDNA or gDNA that came from T cells, B-cell-depleted T cells, or PBMCs.

Authors' processing steps: Amplified reference gene primers provided the basis for estimating nucleated cell counts. Sequencing was performed with immunoSEQ multiplex PCR; in TCRdb, only in-frame clones are kept and a portion is missing. V and J calls and clone size are those listed in that table; D and trimming were worked out from the DNA. This sample has about 530,000 clones, with less than 90% found just once. Patients in Seattle were enrolled during active infection, then followed longitudinally. The TCR was taken from a woman in her fifties or sixties with COVID-19, enrolled during active disease. Input material: peripheral blood.

The DNA of the CDR3 is TGTGCCAGTAGTACACAGGGTGGTGGCGAGCAGTACTTC. This encodes CASSTQGGGEQYF. The chain couples TRBV19 to TRBJ2-7; D is perhaps TRBD1 (6 bases). The CDR3 covers 13 residues. Looked up from germline, CDR1 is LNHDA and CDR2 is SQIVND (reference sequence). The V end was cut by 4 bases, the J end by 6 bases, with 13 bases between.